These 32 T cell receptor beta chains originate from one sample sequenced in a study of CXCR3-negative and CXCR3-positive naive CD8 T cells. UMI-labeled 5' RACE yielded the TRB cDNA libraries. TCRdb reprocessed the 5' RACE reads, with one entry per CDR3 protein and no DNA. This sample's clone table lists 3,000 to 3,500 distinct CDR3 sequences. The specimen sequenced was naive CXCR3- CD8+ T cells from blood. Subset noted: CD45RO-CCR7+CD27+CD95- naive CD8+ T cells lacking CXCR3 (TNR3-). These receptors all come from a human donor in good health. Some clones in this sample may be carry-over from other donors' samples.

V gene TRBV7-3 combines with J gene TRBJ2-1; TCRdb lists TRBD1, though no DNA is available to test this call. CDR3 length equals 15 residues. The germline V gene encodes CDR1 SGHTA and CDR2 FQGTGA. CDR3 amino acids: CASSRTGVPYNEQFF.

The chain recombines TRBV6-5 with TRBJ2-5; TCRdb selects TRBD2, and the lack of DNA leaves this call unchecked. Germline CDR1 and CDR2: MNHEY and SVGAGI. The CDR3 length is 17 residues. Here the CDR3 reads CASSYASSGAGQETQYF.

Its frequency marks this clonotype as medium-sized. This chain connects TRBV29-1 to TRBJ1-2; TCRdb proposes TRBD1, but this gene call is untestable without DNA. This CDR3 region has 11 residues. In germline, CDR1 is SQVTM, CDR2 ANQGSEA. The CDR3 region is CSVERDSGYTF.

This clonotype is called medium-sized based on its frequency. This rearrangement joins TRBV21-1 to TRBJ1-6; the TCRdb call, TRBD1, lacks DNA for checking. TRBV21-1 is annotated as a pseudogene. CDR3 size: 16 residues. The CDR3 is CASSHDRGDGDSPLHF.

CDR3 sequence reads: CSVSSPSEQFF. The genes are TRBV29-1 and TRBJ2-1. The CDR3 has 11 residues. The germline gives CDR1 SQVTM, CDR2 ANQGSEA.

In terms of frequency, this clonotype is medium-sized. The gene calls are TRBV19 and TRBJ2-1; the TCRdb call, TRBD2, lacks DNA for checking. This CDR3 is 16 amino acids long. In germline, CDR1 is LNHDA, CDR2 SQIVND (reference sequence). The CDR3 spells CASRTELAASYNEQFF.

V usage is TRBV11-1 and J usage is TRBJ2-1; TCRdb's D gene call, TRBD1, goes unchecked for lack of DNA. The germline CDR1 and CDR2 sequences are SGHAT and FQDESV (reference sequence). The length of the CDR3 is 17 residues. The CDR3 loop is CASSLPNLGASYNEQFF.

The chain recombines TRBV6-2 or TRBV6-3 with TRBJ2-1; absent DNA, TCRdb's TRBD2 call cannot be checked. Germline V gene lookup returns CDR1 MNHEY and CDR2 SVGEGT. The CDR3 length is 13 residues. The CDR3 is CASSSGGSALQFF.

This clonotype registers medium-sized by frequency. The CDR3: CASSGLASDTQYF. The chain is built from TRBV7-9 and TRBJ2-3. CDR1 SEHNR and CDR2 FQNEAQ come from the germline V gene (reference sequence). This CDR3 spans 13 amino acids.

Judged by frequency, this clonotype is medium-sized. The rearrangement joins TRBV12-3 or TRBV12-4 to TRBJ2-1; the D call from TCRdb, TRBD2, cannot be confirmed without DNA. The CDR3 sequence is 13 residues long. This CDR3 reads CASSPGGPNEQFF.

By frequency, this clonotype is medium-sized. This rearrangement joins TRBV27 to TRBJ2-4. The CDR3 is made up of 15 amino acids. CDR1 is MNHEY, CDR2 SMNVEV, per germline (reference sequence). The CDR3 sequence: CASSLRTEAKNIQYF.

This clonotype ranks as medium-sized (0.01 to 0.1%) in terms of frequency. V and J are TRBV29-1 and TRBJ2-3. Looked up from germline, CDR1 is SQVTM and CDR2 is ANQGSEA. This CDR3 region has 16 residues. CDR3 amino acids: CSVEGSGNWGTDTQYF.

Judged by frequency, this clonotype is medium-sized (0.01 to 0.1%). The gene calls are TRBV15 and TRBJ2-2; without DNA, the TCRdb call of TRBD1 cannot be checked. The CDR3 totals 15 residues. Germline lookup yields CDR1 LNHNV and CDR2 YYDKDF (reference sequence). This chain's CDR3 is CATSRGTEHTGELFF.

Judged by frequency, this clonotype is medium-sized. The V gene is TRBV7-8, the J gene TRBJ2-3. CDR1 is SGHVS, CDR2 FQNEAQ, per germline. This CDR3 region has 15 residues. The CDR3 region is CASSFYGVKEDTQYF.

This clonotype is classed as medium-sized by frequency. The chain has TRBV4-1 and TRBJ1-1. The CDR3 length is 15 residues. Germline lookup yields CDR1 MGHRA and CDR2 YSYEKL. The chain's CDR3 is CASSQDRGVNTEAFF.

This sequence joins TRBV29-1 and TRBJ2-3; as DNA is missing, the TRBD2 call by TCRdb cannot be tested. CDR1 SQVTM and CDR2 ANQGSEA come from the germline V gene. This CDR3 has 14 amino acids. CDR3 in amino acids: CSVRLAGTTDTQYF.

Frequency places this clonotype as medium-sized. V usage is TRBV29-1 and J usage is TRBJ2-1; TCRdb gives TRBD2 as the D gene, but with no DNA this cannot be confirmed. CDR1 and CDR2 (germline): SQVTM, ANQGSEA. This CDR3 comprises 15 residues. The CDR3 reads CSVVGGLAGVNEQFF.

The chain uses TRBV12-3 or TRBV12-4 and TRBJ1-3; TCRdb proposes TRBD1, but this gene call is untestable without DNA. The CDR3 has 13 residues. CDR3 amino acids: CASGQAPGNTIYF.

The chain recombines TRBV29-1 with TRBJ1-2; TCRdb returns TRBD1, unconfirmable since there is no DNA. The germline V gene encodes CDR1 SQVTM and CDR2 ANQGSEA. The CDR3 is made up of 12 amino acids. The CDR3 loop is CSVEQTGFGYTF.

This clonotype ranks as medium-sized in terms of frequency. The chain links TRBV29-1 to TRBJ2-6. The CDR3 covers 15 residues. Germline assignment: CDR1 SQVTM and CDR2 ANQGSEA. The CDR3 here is CSVLTIYSGANVLTF.

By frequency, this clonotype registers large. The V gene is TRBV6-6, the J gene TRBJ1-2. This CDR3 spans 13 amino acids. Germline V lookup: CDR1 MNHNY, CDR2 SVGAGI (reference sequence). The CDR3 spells CASSYSPNYGYTF.

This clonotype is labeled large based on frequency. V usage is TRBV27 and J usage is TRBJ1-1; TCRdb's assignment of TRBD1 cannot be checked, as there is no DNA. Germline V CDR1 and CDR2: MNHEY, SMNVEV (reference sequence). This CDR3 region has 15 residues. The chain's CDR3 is CASSSRQGLVTEAFF.

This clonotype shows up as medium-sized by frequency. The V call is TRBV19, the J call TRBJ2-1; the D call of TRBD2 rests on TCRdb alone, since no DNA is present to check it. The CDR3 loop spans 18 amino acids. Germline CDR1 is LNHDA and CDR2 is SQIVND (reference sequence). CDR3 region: CASSMGPLALSSYNEQFF.

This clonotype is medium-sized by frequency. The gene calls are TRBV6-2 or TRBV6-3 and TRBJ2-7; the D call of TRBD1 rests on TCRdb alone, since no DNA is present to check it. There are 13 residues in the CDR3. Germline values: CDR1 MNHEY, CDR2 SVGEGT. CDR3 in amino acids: CASSYGQTYEQYF.

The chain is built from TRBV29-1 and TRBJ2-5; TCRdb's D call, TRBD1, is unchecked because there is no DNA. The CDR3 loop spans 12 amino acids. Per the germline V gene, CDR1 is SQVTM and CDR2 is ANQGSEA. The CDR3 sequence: CVERGHRETQYF.

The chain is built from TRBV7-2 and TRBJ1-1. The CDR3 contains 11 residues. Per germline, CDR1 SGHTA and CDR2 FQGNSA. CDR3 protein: CASSLVPEAFF.

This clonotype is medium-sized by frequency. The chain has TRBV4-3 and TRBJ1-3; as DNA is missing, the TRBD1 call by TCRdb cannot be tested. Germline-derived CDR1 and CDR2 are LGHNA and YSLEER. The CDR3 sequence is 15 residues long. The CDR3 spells CASSSRMGGGNTIYF.

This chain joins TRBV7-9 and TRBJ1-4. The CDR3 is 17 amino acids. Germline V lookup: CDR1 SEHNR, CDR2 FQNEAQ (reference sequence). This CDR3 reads CASSSVGVVDPNEKLFF.

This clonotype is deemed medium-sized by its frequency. CDR3 residues: CSVPTSTDTQYF. The chain recombines TRBV29-1 with TRBJ2-3. This CDR3 comprises 12 residues. From germline, CDR1 is SQVTM and CDR2 ANQGSEA.

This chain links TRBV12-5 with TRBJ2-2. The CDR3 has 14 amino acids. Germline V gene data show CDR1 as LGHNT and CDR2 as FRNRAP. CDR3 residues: CASGFAGNTGELFF.

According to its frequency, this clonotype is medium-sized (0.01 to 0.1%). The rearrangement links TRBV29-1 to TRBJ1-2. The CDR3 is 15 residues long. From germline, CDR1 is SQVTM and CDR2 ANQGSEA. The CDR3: CSVDSGPHSNYGYTF.

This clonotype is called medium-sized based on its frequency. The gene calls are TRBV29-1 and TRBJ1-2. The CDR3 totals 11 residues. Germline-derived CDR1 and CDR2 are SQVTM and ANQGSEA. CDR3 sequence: CSVEGRHGYTF.